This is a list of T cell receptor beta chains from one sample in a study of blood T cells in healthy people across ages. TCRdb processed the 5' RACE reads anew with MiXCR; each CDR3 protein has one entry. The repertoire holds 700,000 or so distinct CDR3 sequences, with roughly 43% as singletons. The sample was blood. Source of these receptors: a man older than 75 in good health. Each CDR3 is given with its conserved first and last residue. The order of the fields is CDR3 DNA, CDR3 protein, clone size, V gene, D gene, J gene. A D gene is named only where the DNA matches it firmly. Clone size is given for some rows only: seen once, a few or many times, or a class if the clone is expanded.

DNA: TGTGCCAGCAGCTCCGGGACAGGCGGCCTTAATTCACCCCTCCACTTT
CDR3: CASSSGTGGLNSPLHF
size: .
V: TRBV5-5
D: TRBD1
J: TRBJ1-6

DNA: TGTGCCAGCAGTGAAGCCAAAGTTACGCAGTATTTT
CDR3: CASSEAKVTQYF
size: .
V: TRBV6-1
D: .
J: TRBJ2-3

DNA: TGTGCCAGCAGTTGGGTGCGGGGGCATCCCTACGAGCAGTACTTC
CDR3: CASSWVRGHPYEQYF
size: .
V: TRBV25-1
D: .
J: TRBJ2-7

DNA: TGCAGTGCTAGAGTTTTAGGACTAGCGGGGTCCGGCGGGGCCTACAATGGGCAGTTCTTC
CDR3: CSARVLGLAGSGGAYNGQFF
size: once
V: TRBV20-1
D: TRBD2
J: TRBJ2-1

DNA: TGTGCCAGCAGCGAGGGTGAAAACATTCAGTACTTC
CDR3: CASSEGENIQYF
size: .
V: TRBV28
D: .
J: TRBJ2-4

DNA: TGTGCCAGCAGCTCACACAAGGGACAGGGGAAACAAGAGACCCAGTACTTC
CDR3: CASSSHKGQGKQETQYF
size: few
V: TRBV7-9
D: TRBD1
J: TRBJ2-5

DNA: TGTGCCACCGGCGGGGGGGTTGGGAAAACAGATACGCAGTATTTT
CDR3: CATGGGVGKTDTQYF
size: .
V: TRBV2
D: TRBD2
J: TRBJ2-3

DNA: TGTGCCAGCAGCGTAGAAGGTAGCGGCACCTACGAGCAGTACTTC
CDR3: CASSVEGSGTYEQYF
size: few
V: TRBV9
D: .
J: TRBJ2-7

DNA: TGTGCCAGCAGTGACTCACAGTCGGATGGCTACACCTTC
CDR3: CASSDSQSDGYTF
size: .
V: TRBV6-6
D: .
J: TRBJ1-2

DNA: TGTGCCAGCAGTTACCGGACTAGCGTGGCCTACAATGAGCAGTTCTTC
CDR3: CASSYRTSVAYNEQFF
size: .
V: TRBV6-6
D: TRBD2
J: TRBJ2-1

DNA: TGCAGTGCTAGAGATGGGGGACAGGGGACCTACGAGCAGTACTTC
CDR3: CSARDGGQGTYEQYF
size: .
V: TRBV20-1
D: TRBD1
J: TRBJ2-7

DNA: TGTGCCAGCAGCCCCCAGGCCGGGACGGCCTACGAGCAGTACTTC
CDR3: CASSPQAGTAYEQYF
size: few
V: TRBV9
D: .
J: TRBJ2-7

DNA: TGTGCCAGCAGCTCACACCCAACAGCACTTGTTGTCTACGAGCAGTACTTC
CDR3: CASSSHPTALVVYEQYF
size: .
V: TRBV5-4
D: .
J: TRBJ2-7

DNA: TGCAGTGCTAGCGTCGATCGGGACAGAAGTTGGCGAAACTATGGCTACACCTTC
CDR3: CSASVDRDRSWRNYGYTF
size: few
V: TRBV20-1
D: TRBD1
J: TRBJ1-2

DNA: TGTGCCAGCAGTTACCCTGCTCTCAAGCGGGAGTCGGAAACAGATACGCAGTATTTT
CDR3: CASSYPALKRESETDTQYF
size: many
V: TRBV6-2/TRBV6-3
D: TRBD2
J: TRBJ2-3

DNA: TGCGCCAGCAGTGAGGAGTTAGCGGGGTACACCGGGGAGCTGTTTTTT
CDR3: CASSEELAGYTGELFF
size: .
V: TRBV10-2
D: TRBD2
J: TRBJ2-2

DNA: TGTGCCAGCAGCTTACAGGGCGTGGCTGGGGCCAACGTCCTGACTTTC
CDR3: CASSLQGVAGANVLTF
size: many
V: TRBV7-2
D: .
J: TRBJ2-6

DNA: TGTGCCAGCAGCTTCCAGACAGGGGGACCCGGGGAGCTGTTTTTT
CDR3: CASSFQTGGPGELFF
size: few
V: TRBV7-2
D: TRBD1
J: TRBJ2-2

DNA: TGTGCCAGCAGCACCACCGGGACAGGGGGTGAGAGGGAGCAGTTCTTC
CDR3: CASSTTGTGGEREQFF
size: few
V: TRBV11-1
D: TRBD1
J: TRBJ2-1

DNA: TGCGCCAGCAGTAAGACTAGCGGGGGGGGACATGAGCAGTTCTTC
CDR3: CASSKTSGGGHEQFF
size: few
V: TRBV5-1
D: TRBD2
J: TRBJ2-1

DNA: TGTGCCAGCAGTTTAAGTACGTTAGTAACTAAGGGCTACACCTTC
CDR3: CASSLSTLVTKGYTF
size: .
V: TRBV12-3/TRBV12-4
D: .
J: TRBJ1-2

DNA: TGTGCCAGCAGTTTGGTGGGGGAGGACTACGAGCAGTACTTC
CDR3: CASSLVGEDYEQYF
size: .
V: TRBV28
D: .
J: TRBJ2-7